This TCR beta chain was captured in a study of cytomegalovirus exposure and HLA in healthy donors. Study-level points and caveats: Earlier results showed most TCR beta V segments being productive about 87% or about 30% of the time. The majority of TCR sequences were rare, yet some public TCRs appeared in many donors. An analysis was carried out at a later point. It showed that HLA-associated TCR beta chains were more clonally expanded than equally common non-associated chains.

A remark on this clone: What it binds is unknown.

With 60 Vbeta and 13 Jbeta primers, the PCR was carried out. Profiled with immunoSEQ multiplex PCR; TCRdb holds only in-frame clones, not every one. The data show about 260,000 clones, with more than 55% seen just once and 2% to 2.5% held by the top ten. The sequenced material came from PBMCs. The origin of this receptor is a female donor in good health and CMV-seronegative.

CDR3 bases: TGTGCCAGCAGGGACAGGGTATACGAGCAGTACTTC. Amino acid sequence: CASRDRVYEQYF. The gene calls are TRBV27 and TRBJ2-7; 8 positions match TRBD1. This CDR3 has 12 residues. V shed 6 bases, J shed 4 bases, and the junction held 2 bases outside the gene matches. The germline V gene encodes CDR1 MNHEY and CDR2 SMNVEV (reference sequence).